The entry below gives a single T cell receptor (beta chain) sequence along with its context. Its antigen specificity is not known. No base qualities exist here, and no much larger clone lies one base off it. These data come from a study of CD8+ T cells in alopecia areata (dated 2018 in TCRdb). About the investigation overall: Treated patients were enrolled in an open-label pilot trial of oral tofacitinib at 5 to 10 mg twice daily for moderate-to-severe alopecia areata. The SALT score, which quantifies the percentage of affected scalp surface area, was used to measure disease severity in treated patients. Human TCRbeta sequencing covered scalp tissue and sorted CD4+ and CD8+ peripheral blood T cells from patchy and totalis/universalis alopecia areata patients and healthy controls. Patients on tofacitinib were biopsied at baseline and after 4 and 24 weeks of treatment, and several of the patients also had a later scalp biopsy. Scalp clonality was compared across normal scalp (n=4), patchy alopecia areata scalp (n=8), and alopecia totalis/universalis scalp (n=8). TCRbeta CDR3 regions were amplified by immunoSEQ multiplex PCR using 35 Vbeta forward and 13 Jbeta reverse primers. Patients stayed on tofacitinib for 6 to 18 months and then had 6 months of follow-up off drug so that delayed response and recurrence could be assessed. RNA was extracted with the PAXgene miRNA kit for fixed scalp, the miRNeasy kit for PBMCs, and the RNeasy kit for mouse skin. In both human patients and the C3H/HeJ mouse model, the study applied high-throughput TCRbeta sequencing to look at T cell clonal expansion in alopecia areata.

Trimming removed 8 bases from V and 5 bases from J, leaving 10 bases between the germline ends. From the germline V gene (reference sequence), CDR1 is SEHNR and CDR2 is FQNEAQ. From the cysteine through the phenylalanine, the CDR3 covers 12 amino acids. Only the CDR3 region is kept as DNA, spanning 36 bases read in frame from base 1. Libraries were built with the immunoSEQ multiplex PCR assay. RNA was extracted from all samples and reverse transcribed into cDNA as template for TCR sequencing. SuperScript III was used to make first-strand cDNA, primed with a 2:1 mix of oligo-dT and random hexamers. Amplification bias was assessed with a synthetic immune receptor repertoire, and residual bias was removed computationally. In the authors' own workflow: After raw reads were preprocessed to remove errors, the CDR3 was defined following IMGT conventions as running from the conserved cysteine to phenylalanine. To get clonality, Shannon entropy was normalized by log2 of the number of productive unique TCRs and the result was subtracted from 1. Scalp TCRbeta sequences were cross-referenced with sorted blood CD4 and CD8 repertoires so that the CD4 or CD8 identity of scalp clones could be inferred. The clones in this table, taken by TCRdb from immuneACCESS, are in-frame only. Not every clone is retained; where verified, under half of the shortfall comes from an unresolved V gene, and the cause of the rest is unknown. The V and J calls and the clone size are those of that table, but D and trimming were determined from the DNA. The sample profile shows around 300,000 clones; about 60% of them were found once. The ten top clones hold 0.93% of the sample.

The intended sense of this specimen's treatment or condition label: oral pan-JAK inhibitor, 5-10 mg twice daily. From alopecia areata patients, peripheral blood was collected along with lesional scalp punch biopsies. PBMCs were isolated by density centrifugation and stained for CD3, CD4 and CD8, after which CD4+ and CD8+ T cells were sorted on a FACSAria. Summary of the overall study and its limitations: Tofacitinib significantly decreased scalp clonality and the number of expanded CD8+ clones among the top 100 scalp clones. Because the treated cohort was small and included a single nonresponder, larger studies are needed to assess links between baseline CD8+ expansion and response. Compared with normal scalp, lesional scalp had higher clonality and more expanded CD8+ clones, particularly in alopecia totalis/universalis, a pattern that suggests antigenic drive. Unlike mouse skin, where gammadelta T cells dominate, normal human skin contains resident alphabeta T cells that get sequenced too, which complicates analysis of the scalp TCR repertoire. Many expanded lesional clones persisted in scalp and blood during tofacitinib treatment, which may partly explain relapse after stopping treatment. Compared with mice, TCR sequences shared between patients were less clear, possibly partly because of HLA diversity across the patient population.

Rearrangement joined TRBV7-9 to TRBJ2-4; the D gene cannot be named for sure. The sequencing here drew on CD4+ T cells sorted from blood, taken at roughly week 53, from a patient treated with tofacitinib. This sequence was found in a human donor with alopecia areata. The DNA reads TGTGCCAGCGGGCAGGCGGAAAACATTCAGTACTTC. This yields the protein CASGQAENIQYF.